These 20 T cell receptor beta chains were sequenced from one sample in a study of regulatory T cells in long-lasting Graves disease. The authors built TCR beta libraries using iRepertoire HTBI primers and Arm-PCR of CDR3 regions. One entry per CDR3 protein results from TCRdb running MiXCR on the multiplex PCR reads. The sample has hundreds of thousands of distinct CDR3 sequences; approximately 15% are singletons. Time point defined: newly diagnosed GD, antithyroid drugs for less than 3 months. RNA extracted from PBMCs served as the sequencing template. The same sample was also studied in work on T cells in Graves' hyperthyroidism and ophthalmopathy.

Here the sequenced sample was peripheral blood mononuclear cells (PBMCs), taken at new diagnosis, from a patient treated with antithyroid drugs. Source of these receptors: a woman aged 30 to 39 with Graves disease.

In its sample, this clonotype was seen a few times. V gene TRBV6-1 combines with J gene TRBJ1-3, with no clear D. In germline, CDR1 is MNHNS, CDR2 SASEGT. The CDR3 loop spans 12 amino acids. V was pared by 2 bases and J by 7 bases, with 6 bases between. Written as DNA, the CDR3 is TGTGCCAGCAGTGAAAGGCCGAACACCATATATTTT. This gives the protein CASSERPNTIYF.

The chain carries TRBV28 and TRBJ1-2; the match to TRBD1 covers 7 bases. The CDR3 length is 14 residues. Trimming took 5 bases from V and 2 from J; bases not matched to a gene: 5. The germline CDR1 and CDR2 sequences are MDHEN and SYDVKM. CDR3 bases: TGTGCCAGCAGTGACCAGGGGGGGAACTATGGCTACACCTTC. Amino acids: CASSDQGGNYGYTF.

Only a few counts were recorded for this clonotype. The genes are TRBV19 and TRBJ2-5; 9 nucleotides match TRBD2. V dropped 7 bases and J dropped 4; count of bases not matched to a gene: 7. The CDR3 is 14 amino acids. The germline gives CDR1 LNHDA, CDR2 SQIVND (reference sequence). The CDR3 DNA is TGTGCCAGTAACCCCTCAGCGGGAGGAGAGACCCAGTACTTC. This encodes CASNPSAGGETQYF.

Written as DNA, the CDR3 is TGTGCCAGCAGCTTATCACCGGGACTAGCTTTTGAGCAGTTCTTC. Protein sequence: CASSLSPGLAFEQFF. The chain couples TRBV7-9 to TRBJ2-1; 9 bases agree with TRBD2. CDR1 is SEHNR, CDR2 FQNEAQ, per germline (reference sequence). The V gene end was trimmed by 2 bases and the J gene end by 9 bases; junction bases not matched to a gene: 8. This CDR3 has 15 amino acids.

The chain uses TRBV2 and TRBJ2-7; 7 nucleotides line up with TRBD2. Germline V lookup: CDR1 SNHLY, CDR2 FYNNEI. After removal of 6 bases from V and 2 bases from J, the junction contained 16 bases not matched to a gene. CDR3 length equals 17 residues. Here the CDR3 DNA reads TGTGCCAGCAGCCAAGATCAAAGAAGCGGGGTTACCTACGAGCAGTACTTC. Translating it yields CASSQDQRSGVTYEQYF.

Many counts were recorded for this clonotype. The gene calls are TRBV28 and TRBJ1-5; D is ambiguous. Trimming removed 1 base at V and 7 bases at J, with 17 bases between. The CDR3 contains 16 residues. CDR1 and CDR2 from the germline V gene are MDHEN and SYDVKM. This CDR3 is CASSLYAKGGGQPQHF. The CDR3 nucleotides read TGTGCCAGCAGTTTATACGCAAAGGGTGGTGGGCAGCCCCAGCATTTT.

There are many counts of this clonotype. The J gene is TRBJ1-5, the V gene TRBV24-1; unclear D gene. Trimming took 12 bases from V and 0 from J, leaving 11 bases between them. The CDR3 is 13 residues long. Germline assignment: CDR1 KGHDR and CDR2 SFDVKD. CDR3 in DNA: TGTGCCGCCCAAGCATATAGCAATCAGCCCCAGCATTTT. Encoded protein: CAAQAYSNQPQHF.

This sequence joins TRBV12-3 or TRBV12-4 and TRBJ2-1; TRBD2 aligns across 8 bases. V lost 8 bases to trimming and J lost 7 bases; unmatched junction nucleotides: 10. The length of the CDR3 is 14 residues. This CDR3 reads CASQTSGTSNEQFF. CDR3 coding DNA: TGTGCCAGCCAAACCTCCGGGACTAGTAATGAGCAGTTCTTC.

This clonotype was recorded many times. V gene TRBV27 combines with J gene TRBJ1-3, with D perhaps TRBD1 (6 bases). V was cut by 4 bases and J by 0 bases, with 13 bases left in between. Germline-derived CDR1 and CDR2 are MNHEY and SMNVEV (reference sequence). CDR3 length equals 16 residues. CDR3 region: CASSYSGTLSGNTIYF. In DNA form, the CDR3 reads TGTGCCAGCAGTTACTCCGGGACACTCTCTGGAAACACCATATATTTT.

The chain employs TRBV6-5 and TRBJ2-5; D may be TRBD1 (5 bases). V was trimmed by 4 bases and J by 5 bases, leaving 17 bases between them. Looked up from germline, CDR1 is MNHEY and CDR2 is SVGAGI. This CDR3 region has 15 residues. CDR3 coding DNA: TGTGCCAGCAGTTCCCACCCTCAGGGTGGTGAGACCCAGTACTTC. Translating gives CASSSHPQGGETQYF.

The chain is built from TRBV7-8 and TRBJ1-1; D is undetermined. This CDR3 has 14 residues. V lost 1 base and J 4 bases, leaving 10 bases between the germline ends. CDR1 SGHVS and CDR2 FQNEAQ come from the germline V gene. The CDR3 reads CASSLVVGGTEAFF. CDR3 coding DNA: TGTGCCAGCAGCTTAGTTGTAGGCGGCACTGAAGCTTTCTTT.

Concerning this clonotype itself: A far larger clone is one base from this, pointing to a likely read error. The gene calls are TRBV12-3 or TRBV12-4 and TRBJ2-1, with D perhaps matching TRBD2 (6 bases). The CDR3 contains 15 residues. Trimming shortened V by 5 bases and J by 6 bases, and 17 bases separated the two germline ends. This CDR3 is CASSEARLGSNEQFF. The CDR3 nucleotides are TGTGCCAGCAGTGAAGCTAGACTAGGGTCCAATGAGCAGTTCTTC.

This clonotype has a handful of counts. This sequence joins TRBV7-9 and TRBJ1-3; D is uncertain. Germline V gene sequence: CDR1 SEHNR, CDR2 FQNEAQ (reference sequence). V was trimmed by 4 bases and J by 0 bases, leaving 10 bases between them. The CDR3 runs to 15 residues. Written as DNA, the CDR3 is TGTGCCAGCAGCTCATCAGGTCCCTCTGGAAACACCATATATTTT. As protein: CASSSSGPSGNTIYF. Full variable domain (outside the CDR3, taken from reference TRBV7-9 and TRBJ1-3): DTGVSQNPRHKITKRGQNVTFRCDPISEHNRLYWYRQTLGQGPEFLTYFQNEAQLEKSRLLSDRFSAERPKGSFSTLEIQRTEQGDSAMYLCASSSSGPSGNTIYFGEGSWLTVV.

The V gene is TRBV29-1, the J gene TRBJ1-2; D gene uncertain. This CDR3 comprises 12 residues. Germline V gene lookup returns CDR1 SQVTM and CDR2 ANQGSEA. V lost 3 bases, J lost 8 bases, and 13 bases lay in between. CDR3 amino acids: CSVEGVVGGYTF. CDR3 bases: TGCAGCGTTGAGGGCGTGGTAGGAGGCTACACCTTC.

In its sample, this clonotype was seen a few times. The chain recombines TRBV6-2 or TRBV6-3 with TRBJ2-7; unclear D gene. There are 13 residues in the CDR3. Deletions cut 6 bases from V and 0 bases from J, with 9 bases between. Germline loops: CDR1 MNHEY, CDR2 SVGEGT. CDR3 sequence (DNA): TGTGCCAGCAGCCTGGTGTACTCCTACGAGCAGTACTTC. Its protein product is CASSLVYSYEQYF.

The V gene is TRBV3-1, the J gene TRBJ1-6; D is uncertain. Germline V gene data show CDR1 as LGHDT and CDR2 as YNNKEL (reference sequence). This CDR3 is 17 amino acids long. V lost 0 bases and J lost 4, with 13 bases in between. This CDR3 reads CASSQDPRMGYNSPLHF. The CDR3, as DNA: TGTGCCAGCAGCCAAGATCCGCGAATGGGGTATAATTCACCCCTCCACTTT.

This clonotype has ten or more counts. This sequence joins TRBV20-1 and TRBJ1-4; D is uncertain. Germline CDR1 and CDR2: DFQATT and SNEGSKA (reference sequence). The CDR3 sequence is 11 residues long. Trimming pared 5 bases from V and 7 bases from J, leaving 8 bases between. The CDR3 DNA reads TGCAGTGCTTCGACGGGTGAAAAACTGTTTTTT. It yields the protein CSASTGEKLFF.

The J gene is TRBJ1-1, the V gene TRBV7-3; TRBD1 matches at 10 bases. Germline V lookup: CDR1 SGHTA, CDR2 FQGTGA. This CDR3 has 15 amino acids. The trim removed 2 bases at V and 4 bases at J, leaving 4 bases unmatched. The CDR3, as DNA: TGTGCCAGCAGCTTAGGGGGACAGGGGAGCACTGAAGCTTTCTTT. The encoded protein is CASSLGGQGSTEAFF.

The CDR3 spells CASSSMVQETQYF. CDR3 coding DNA: TGCGCCAGCAGCTCAATGGTACAAGAGACCCAGTACTTC. The genes are TRBV5-1 and TRBJ2-5; the D is unclear. From germline, CDR1 is SGHRS and CDR2 YFSETQ. The CDR3 is 13 amino acids. V lost 3 bases and J 2 bases, leaving 8 bases between the germline ends.

This clonotype came up many times. The V gene is TRBV6-1, the J gene TRBJ2-7; possible D gene TRBD1, 6 bases. The CDR3 is 14 amino acids. Trimming left V 7 bases short and J 2 bases short, with 15 bases between. Germline CDR1 reads MNHNS; CDR2 reads SASEGT. The CDR3 spells CASTTPDRTYEQYF. The CDR3 DNA reads as TGTGCCAGCACCACCCCGGACAGAACCTACGAGCAGTACTTC.